This TCR beta chain emerged from a study of shared clonotypes between healthy human individuals. General study points: Four donors shared around 5.2% of their naive CD4 clonotypes.

Remarks on this clone: What it binds is unknown.

V shed 4 bases and J shed 4 bases, with 5 bases lying between them. CDR3 length: 11 amino acids. Germline assignment: CDR1 SNHLY and CDR2 FYNNEI. CD8 cells classed as naive were CD45RO-negative and positively selected for CCR7, excluding terminally differentiated effector memory CD45RA+ cells. Assay execution proceeded at the deep level. Sequenced by immunoSEQ multiplex PCR; TCRdb stores in-frame clones only, minus some. This repertoire shows roughly 850,000 clones, approximately 96% found once; its top ten account for about 0.21%. The chain recombines TRBV2 with TRBJ2-7; D gene unclear. This receptor was obtained from a young man in good health. Source material: naive CD8+ T cells sorted from blood. The CDR3 coding sequence is TGTGCCAGCAGTGTTGAATACGAGCAGTACTTC. This encodes CASSVEYEQYF.